The source of this TCR beta chain is a study of molecular identifiers for immune sequencing clone quantification. Background on the study: Naive CD8 RNA (about 20,000 or 100,000 cells) was divided into five aliquots, with four sequenced. Study-level findings and limits: The study reportedly detected spiked Jurkat TCR RNA from one cell among over 950,000 naive cells.

In this sample, this clonotype turned up many times. Its antigen is not identified. The germline V gene encodes CDR1 SEHNR and CDR2 FQNEAQ (reference sequence). The CDR3 extends over 15 amino acids. The V gene end was trimmed by 5 bases and the J gene end by 1 base; junction bases not matched to a gene: 4. Generation of bulk TCR libraries relied on previously described methods and listed TCR primers. TCRdb passed the PCR reads through MiXCR, listing each CDR3 protein once. The sample includes approximately 590,000 distinct CDR3 sequences, about 25% of them seen just once. The sample comprised naive CD8+ T cells from blood, with Jurkat cell RNA spiked in. Subset described: FACS-sorted CD8+CD4-CCR7+CD45RA+ naive T cells. The J gene is TRBJ2-3, the V gene TRBV7-9; 9 bases agree with TRBD2. This clonotype was obtained from a human donor in good health. Some libraries in this study had Jurkat cell RNA spiked in. The CDR3 bases are TGTGCCAGCAGCCTTAGCGGGAGCCGCACAGATACGCAGTATTTT. Translated, it gives CASSLSGSRTDTQYF.